This entry features one T cell receptor beta chain sequence. Its antigen is still unknown. The data belong to a study of shared clonotypes between healthy human individuals. General observations from the study: Naive subsets usually exceeded memory subsets in estimated richness.

Here immunoSEQ multiplex PCR was the method, and the copy in TCRdb shows in-frame clones only, minus some. The sample comprises roughly 1,800,000 clones, about 95% of which are singletons, and around 1% rests with the top ten. Terminally differentiated effector memory CD45RA+ cells were excluded from the naive CD8 cells, which were CD45RO-negative and positively selected for CCR7. The sequenced sample was naive CD8+ T cells sorted from blood. This TCR was sampled from a man aged 18-30 years in good health.

This CDR3 reads CASSLEIRGPSYEQYF. The DNA for the CDR3 is TGTGCCAGCAGCTTGGAAATCCGGGGGCCATCCTACGAGCAGTACTTC. The chain is built from TRBV5-6 and TRBJ2-7; D may match TRBD1 or TRBD2 (6 bases each). The CDR3 is 16 residues long. V lost 0 bases to trimming and J lost 1 base, with 14 bases between them. Per germline, CDR1 SGHDT and CDR2 YYEEEE. The whole variable domain, filled in from reference TRBV5-6 and TRBJ2-7, reads DAGVTQSPTHLIKTRGQQVTLRCSPKSGHDTVSWYQQALGQGPQFIFQYYEEEERQRGNFPDRFSGHQFPNYSSELNVNALLLGDSALYLCASSLEIRGPSYEQYFGPGTRLTVT.